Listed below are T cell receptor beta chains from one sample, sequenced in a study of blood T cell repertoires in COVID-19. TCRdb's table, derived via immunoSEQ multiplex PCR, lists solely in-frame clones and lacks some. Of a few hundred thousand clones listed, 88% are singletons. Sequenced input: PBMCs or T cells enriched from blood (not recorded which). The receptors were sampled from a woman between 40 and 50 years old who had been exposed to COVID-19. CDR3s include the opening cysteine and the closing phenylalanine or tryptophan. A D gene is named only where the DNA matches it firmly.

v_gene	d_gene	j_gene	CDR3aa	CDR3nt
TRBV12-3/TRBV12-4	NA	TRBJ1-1	CASSLIRTEAFF	TGTGCCAGCAGTTTAATCCGGACTGAAGCTTTCTTT
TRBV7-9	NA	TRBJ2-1	CASSLDRGRRGNEQFF	TGTGCCAGCAGCTTAGATCGGGGCAGGAGGGGCAATGAGCAGTTCTTC
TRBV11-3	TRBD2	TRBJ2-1	CASSLALRQPGGAYNEQFF	TGTGCCAGCAGCTTAGCCTTACGACAACCGGGAGGCGCCTACAATGAGCAGTTCTTC
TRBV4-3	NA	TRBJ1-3	CASSQERGSRGNTIYF	TGCGCCAGCAGCCAAGAGCGGGGTTCGCGCGGAAACACCATATATTTT
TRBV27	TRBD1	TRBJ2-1	CASSLDRGSYNEQFF	TGTGCCAGCAGTTTGGACAGGGGAAGCTACAATGAGCAGTTCTTC
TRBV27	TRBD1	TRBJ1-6	CASIANHRGRNSPLHF	TGTGCCAGCATTGCTAACCACAGGGGGCGTAATTCACCCCTCCACTTT
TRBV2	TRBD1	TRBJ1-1	CAIADRAAFF	TGTGCCATTGCGGACAGGGCGGCTTTCTTT
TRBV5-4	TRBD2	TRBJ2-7	CASSLTSGGPGEQYF	TGTGCCAGCAGCCTCACTAGCGGGGGGCCCGGCGAGCAGTACTTC
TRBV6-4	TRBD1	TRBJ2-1	CASSLRTGGDEQFF	TGTGCCAGCAGCCTAAGGACAGGGGGCGATGAGCAGTTCTTC
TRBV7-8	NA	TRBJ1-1	CASSSGMNTEAFF	TGTGCCAGCAGCTCAGGGATGAACACTGAAGCTTTCTTT
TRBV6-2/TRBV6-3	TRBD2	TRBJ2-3	CASSAPGLATDTQYF	TGTGCCAGCAGTGCCCCGGGACTAGCCACAGATACGCAGTATTTT
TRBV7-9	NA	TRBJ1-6	CASSLGRDNSPLHF	TGTGCCAGCAGCTTAGGCAGGGATAATTCACCCCTCCACTTT
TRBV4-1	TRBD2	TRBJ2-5	CASSQEVESSGIGKKETQYF	TGCGCCAGCAGCCAAGAAGTAGAGTCTAGCGGGATTGGTAAAAAAGAGACCCAGTACTTC
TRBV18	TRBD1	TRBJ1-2	CASSLGQGRGYTF	TGTGCCAGCTCCCTTGGACAGGGGCGTGGCTACACCTTC
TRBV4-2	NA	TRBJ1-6	CASSLTGSNSPLHF	TGTGCCAGCAGCCTCACAGGGAGTAATTCACCCCTCCACTTT
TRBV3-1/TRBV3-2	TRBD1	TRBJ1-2	CASSQDTDRGKYTF	TGTGCCAGCAGCCAAGATACGGACAGGGGCAAATACACCTTC
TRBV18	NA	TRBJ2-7	CASSPSNSYEQYF	TGTGCCAGCTCACCATCTAACAGCTACGAGCAGTACTTC
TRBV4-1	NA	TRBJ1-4	CASRRGAGVKKLFF	TGCGCCAGCCGGCGGGGGGCGGGAGTCAAAAAACTGTTTTTT
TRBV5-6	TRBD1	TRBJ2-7	CASLRDSSSYEQYF	TGTGCCAGTCTCCGGGACAGCAGCTCCTACGAGCAGTACTTC
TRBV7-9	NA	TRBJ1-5	CASSFMSGSNQPQHF	TGTGCCAGCAGCTTCATGAGCGGAAGCAATCAGCCCCAGCATTTT
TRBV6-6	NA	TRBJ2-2	CATVRGNTGELFF	TGTGCCACGGTCAGAGGGAACACCGGGGAGCTGTTTTTT
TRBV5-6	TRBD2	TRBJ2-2	CASSRLLAGVGELFF	TGTGCCAGCAGCCGCCTGCTAGCGGGAGTCGGGGAGCTGTTTTTT
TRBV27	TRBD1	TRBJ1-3	CASSLQGDSGNTIYF	TGTGCCAGCAGTCTGCAGGGGGACTCTGGAAACACCATATATTTT